The clone carrying this T cell receptor beta chain was picked up many times. The antigen is not known. The observed sequence ends 3 residues before the CDR3 terminus, with the missing tail filled in from the germline J gene. The CDR3 totals 18 residues. Germline V gene data show CDR1 as DFQATT and CDR2 as SNEGSKA (reference sequence). V was clipped by 6 bases and J by 0 bases, with 27 bases between them. This sample was included in a study of T cell clonality in common variable immunodeficiency. CVID and control samples used equivalent genomic DNA input. The table came from immunoSEQ multiplex PCR; TCRdb's copy has only in-frame clones and leaves some out. Altogether 50,000 to 60,000 clones were found in the sample, and no singletons occur. Study observations and caveats: Shared TCRbeta clones were fewer between CVID subjects than controls. In common variable immunodeficiency, TCR beta chains reportedly carried fewer deletions and N-nucleotide insertions.

This chain links TRBV20-1 with TRBJ2-7, with a weak D call TRBD1 (8 bases). This TCR came from a person aged 18 to 70 in good health. The sequenced sample consisted of peripheral blood mononuclear cells. The sequenced part of the CDR3 DNA is TGCAGTGCCCTCGGACAGGGAGGCGAGCGGGGAAACTCCTACGAG. It specifies CSALGQGGERGNSYE. The entire CDR3 is CSALGQGGERGNSYEQYF.